In its sample, the clone carrying this TCR beta chain ranks as medium-sized. No antigen is known for it. This entry belongs to a study of spatial heterogeneity in lung cancer. Study outcomes and limitations: Tumoral mutation counts were tracked by counts of expanded intratumoral alpha and beta TCRs.

Germline V gene lookup returns CDR1 LNHDA and CDR2 SQIVND (reference sequence). The CDR3 has 15 residues. Trimming took off 7 bases at V and 2 bases at J, with 14 bases between the two ends. Time point: sample taken at primary tumor resection. Unsorted whole RNA from tumor, nontumor lung or frozen PBMC underwent sequencing. Each CDR3 protein gets one entry after TCRdb re-called the 5' RACE reads with MiXCR. The table lists about 9,800 distinct CDR3 sequences, more than 5% of them singletons. The chain joins TRBV19 to TRBJ2-2; D is perhaps TRBD1 (5 bases). This TCR was recovered from a male donor with early-stage non-small cell lung cancer. The input for sequencing was lung tumor tissue, taken at surgery. Here the CDR3 reads CASIGREVNTGELFF. The CDR3 DNA reads as TGTGCCAGTATCGGCAGGGAAGTCAACACCGGGGAGCTGTTTTTT. Together with reference TRBV19 and TRBJ2-2, the CDR3 gives the full variable domain: DGGITQSPKYLFRKEGQNVTLSCEQNLNHDAMYWYRQDPGQGLRLIYYSQIVNDFQKGDIAEGYSVSREKKESFPLTVTSAQKNPTAFYLCASIGREVNTGELFFGEGSRLTVL.